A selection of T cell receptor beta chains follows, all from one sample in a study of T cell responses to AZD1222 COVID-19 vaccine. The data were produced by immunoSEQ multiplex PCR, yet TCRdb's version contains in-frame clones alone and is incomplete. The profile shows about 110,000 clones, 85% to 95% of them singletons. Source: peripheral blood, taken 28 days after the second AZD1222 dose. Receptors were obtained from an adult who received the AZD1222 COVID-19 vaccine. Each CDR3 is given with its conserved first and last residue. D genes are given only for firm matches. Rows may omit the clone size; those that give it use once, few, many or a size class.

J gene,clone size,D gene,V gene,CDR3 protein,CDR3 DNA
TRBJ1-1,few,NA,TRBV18,CASCWGNTEAFF,TGTGCCAGCTGTTGGGGGAACACTGAAGCTTTCTTT
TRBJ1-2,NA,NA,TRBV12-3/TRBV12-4,CASSLGTYYGYTF,TGTGCCAGCAGTTTAGGGACATATTATGGCTACACCTTC
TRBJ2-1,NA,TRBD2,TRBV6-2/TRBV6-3,CASSYSTASGRARDNEQFF,TGTGCCAGCAGTTACTCGACGGCTAGCGGGAGGGCCCGGGACAATGAGCAGTTCTTC
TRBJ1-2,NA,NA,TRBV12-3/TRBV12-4,CASSVRENYGYTF,TGTGCCAGCAGTGTCAGGGAAAACTATGGCTACACCTTC
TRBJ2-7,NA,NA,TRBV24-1,CATSDFPGLSYEQYF,TGTGCCACCAGTGATTTCCCGGGACTCTCCTACGAGCAGTACTTC
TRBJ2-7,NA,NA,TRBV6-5,CASSLEGNWEQYF,TGTGCCAGCAGTTTGGAGGGGAATTGGGAGCAGTACTTC
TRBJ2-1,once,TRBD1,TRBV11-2,CASSARRDRSYNEQFF,TGTGCCAGCAGCGCCCGCCGGGACAGATCCTACAATGAGCAGTTCTTC
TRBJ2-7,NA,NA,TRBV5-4,CASSLRQAPSYEQYF,TGTGCCAGCAGCTTACGACAGGCACCTTCCTACGAGCAGTACTTC
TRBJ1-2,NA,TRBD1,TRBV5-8,CASSTWDRDFYGYTF,TGTGCCAGCAGCACCTGGGACAGGGACTTCTATGGCTACACCTTC
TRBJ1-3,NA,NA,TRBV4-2,CASSQRKSSSGNTIYF,TGTGCCAGCAGCCAAAGAAAGTCGAGCTCTGGAAACACCATATATTTT
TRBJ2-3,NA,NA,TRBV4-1,CASSQEYRRASSTDTQYF,TGCGCCAGCAGCCAAGAGTATCGGAGGGCTAGTAGCACAGATACGCAGTATTTT
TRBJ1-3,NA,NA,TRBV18,CASSDSAPAGNTIYF,TGTGCCAGCTCGGACTCGGCCCCAGCTGGAAACACCATATATTTT
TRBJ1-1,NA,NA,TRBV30,CAWSREVGTRDDTEAFF,TGTGCCTGGAGCAGGGAAGTGGGCACGAGGGACGACACTGAAGCTTTCTTT
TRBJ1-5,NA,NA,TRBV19,CASSIVYSGDLNQPQHF,TGTGCCAGTAGTATAGTTTATTCCGGGGATCTCAATCAGCCCCAGCATTTT
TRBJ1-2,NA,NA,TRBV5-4,CASSLSANYGYTF,TGTGCCAGCAGCTTGTCAGCCAACTATGGCTACACCTTC
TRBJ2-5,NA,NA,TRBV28,CASSGPSKIETQYF,TGTGCCAGCAGTGGACCCTCAAAGATCGAGACCCAGTACTTC